One and the same sample provided the 15 T cell receptor beta chains below, sequenced in a study of T-cell memory formation after mild COVID-19. TCRdb used MiXCR to reprocess the 5' RACE reads, holding one entry per CDR3 protein. The table records hundreds of thousands of distinct CDR3 sequences, roughly a fifth of them present only once. Sequenced material: PBMCs or a T cell subset sorted from them (not recorded which). Every receptor here comes from an adult woman who had mild COVID-19 (a few samples of this study predate the infection). Cell type and time point are not known.

This clonotype was observed a few times. The V and J genes are TRBV20-1 and TRBJ2-3, with 10 positions matching TRBD2. The V gene's germline CDR1 is DFQATT and CDR2 SNEGSKA (reference sequence). The CDR3 contains 15 residues. Trimming removed 1 base from V and 3 bases from J; junction bases left unmatched: 4. The CDR3 nucleotides are TGCAGTGCTAGAGGGTATAGCGGGGGGACAGATACGCAGTATTTT. It codes for CSARGYSGGTDTQYF.

This clonotype showed up just a few times. The chain carries TRBV4-1 and TRBJ2-2; 8 positions match TRBD1. This CDR3 is 18 amino acids long. With 0 bases clipped from V and 5 bases from J, the junction kept 11 bases outside the gene matches. Germline V gives CDR1 MGHRA, CDR2 YSYEKL. The CDR3 DNA reads as TGCGCCAGCAGCCAAGACCCGGCTGGACAGGGATTGACCGGGGAGCTGTTTTTT. Translating it yields CASSQDPAGQGLTGELFF.

V and J are TRBV7-2 and TRBJ2-1; no definite D call. The CDR3 consists of 12 residues. CDR1 and CDR2 from the germline V gene are SGHTA and FQGNSA. The V gene lost 4 bases and the J gene lost 15 bases, with 16 bases spanning the gap. CDR3 sequence: CASSSSVFRMFF. The CDR3 DNA reads as TGTGCCAGCAGCTCCAGTGTGTTTCGTATGTTCTTC.

The CDR3 DNA reads TGCGCCAGCAGCCAAGATAGACGGGGATACTATGGCTACACCTTC. Protein: CASSQDRRGYYGYTF. V usage is TRBV4-3 and J usage is TRBJ1-2; no firm D call. This CDR3 region has 15 residues. Trimming shortened V by 0 bases and J by 3 bases, and 11 bases separated the two germline ends. Germline CDR1 is LGHNA and CDR2 is YSLEER.

This clonotype was counted between two and nine times. In DNA, the CDR3 is TGTGCCAGCAGCCGGGGACAGGGGGGTTCACCCCTCCACTTT. Residues: CASSRGQGGSPLHF. The chain couples TRBV6-6 to TRBJ1-6; 11 bases line up with TRBD1. There are 14 residues in the CDR3. V was pared by 6 bases and J by 9 bases, with 4 bases of the junction left unmatched. Per germline, CDR1 MNHNY and CDR2 SVGAGI (reference sequence).

Here the CDR3 reads CSAREIDVYSNQPQHF. CDR3 sequence (DNA): TGCAGTGCTAGAGAGATCGACGTGTATAGCAATCAGCCCCAGCATTTT. The chain links TRBV20-1 to TRBJ1-5; D is uncertain. Germline-derived CDR1 and CDR2 are DFQATT and SNEGSKA (reference sequence). V was trimmed by 0 bases and J by 0 bases, leaving 12 bases between them. The length of the CDR3 is 16 residues.

This clonotype was picked up a small number of times. V and J are TRBV5-5 and TRBJ2-1, with 10 bases that match TRBD2. The CDR3 length is 19 residues. In germline, CDR1 is SGHKS, CDR2 YYEKEE (reference sequence). The J segment lost 7 bases and the V segment lost 1 base, leaving 17 bases of the junction unmatched. CDR3 loop: CASSLKASGGAGRVNEQFF. CDR3 coding DNA: TGTGCCAGCAGCTTGAAGGCTAGCGGGGGTGCAGGTAGGGTGAATGAGCAGTTCTTC.

This clonotype was picked up a small number of times. J is TRBJ2-2 and V is TRBV20-1; TRBD1 or TRBD2 may be the D gene (5 bases each). Deletions cut 4 bases from V and 10 bases from J, with 16 bases between. Germline-derived CDR1 and CDR2 are DFQATT and SNEGSKA (reference sequence). The CDR3 length is 13 residues. As DNA, the CDR3 is TGCAGTGCTACCTCCGGGACCGCAAAGGAGCTGTTTTTT. Amino acids: CSATSGTAKELFF.

The gene calls are TRBV24-1 and TRBJ2-5; D remains ambiguous. V was shortened by 3 bases and J by 0 bases, with 10 bases between the two germline ends. Germline values: CDR1 KGHDR, CDR2 SFDVKD. This CDR3 spans 15 amino acids. The chain's CDR3 is CATSDPGLYQETQYF. The CDR3 DNA follows: TGTGCCACCAGTGATCCTGGGCTGTACCAAGAGACCCAGTACTTC.

The CDR3 region has the DNA TGCGCCAGCAGTGGGACAGGACAGACCGGCTACACCTTC. As protein: CASSGTGQTGYTF. The rearrangement links TRBV5-1 to TRBJ1-2; 8 positions match TRBD1. Germline loops: CDR1 SGHRS, CDR2 YFSETQ. The CDR3 consists of 13 residues. Trimming at V came to 5 bases and at J to 8 bases, leaving 8 bases not matched to a gene.

The chain joins TRBV19 to TRBJ2-2; 7 bases match TRBD1. V dropped 2 bases and J dropped 4; count of bases not matched to a gene: 4. The CDR3 is 15 residues long. Germline values: CDR1 LNHDA, CDR2 SQIVND (reference sequence). The CDR3 DNA is TGTGCCAGTAGTATAAGGGGGCCGGGCACCGGGGAGCTGTTTTTT. Its translation: CASSIRGPGTGELFF.

This clonotype has only a few counts. The chain uses TRBV2 and TRBJ1-5; possibly TRBD1 for D (6 bases). The germline gives CDR1 SNHLY, CDR2 FYNNEI. Trimming cost V 4 bases and J 2 bases, with 15 bases left between them. The CDR3 loop spans 16 amino acids. For the CDR3, the DNA is TGTGCCAGCAGTGGGACAGTGACCCGGGGCAATCAGCCCCAGCATTTT. Translation: CASSGTVTRGNQPQHF.

The J gene is TRBJ2-3, the V gene TRBV5-6; D is unclear. V was cut by 6 bases and J by 2 bases, with 19 bases left in between. This CDR3 has 16 amino acids. CDR1 and CDR2 from the germline V gene are SGHDT and YYEEEE. The CDR3 nucleotides are TGTGCCAGCAATAGGTTAACACCAGAAAACACAGATACGCAGTATTTT. It translates to CASNRLTPENTDTQYF.

The chain employs TRBV24-1 and TRBJ1-2; TRBD1 matches at 8 bases. V was pared by 4 bases and J by 5 bases, with 5 bases of the junction left unmatched. Looked up from germline, CDR1 is KGHDR and CDR2 is SFDVKD. This CDR3 contains 14 residues. CDR3 sequence reads: CATSDLDRAYGYTF. The CDR3 nucleotides are TGTGCCACCAGTGACTTGGACAGGGCGTATGGCTACACCTTC.

The V gene is TRBV7-8, the J gene TRBJ1-1, with 8 positions matching TRBD1. The CDR3 contains 13 residues. The germline gives CDR1 SGHVS, CDR2 FQNEAQ. The J segment lost 6 bases and the V segment lost 5 bases, leaving 5 bases of the junction unmatched. The CDR3 spells CASSLRGPAEAFF. In nucleotides, the CDR3 is TGTGCCAGCAGCCTCAGGGGGCCAGCTGAAGCTTTCTTT. The variable domain in full, completed from reference TRBV7-8 and TRBJ1-1, reads GAGVSQSPRYKVAKRGQDVALRCDPISGHVSLFWYQQALGQGPEFLTYFQNEAQLDKSGLPSDRFFAERPEGSVSTLKIQRTQQEDSAVYLCASSLRGPAEAFFGQGTRLTVV.